This T cell receptor (beta chain) was sequenced for a study of beta chain features in type 1 diabetes. General observations from the study: A moderate, significant TCRB CDR3 shortening appeared in type 1 diabetes across four CD4+ subsets. Compared with healthy donors, patients appeared to share more similar naive, central memory and regulatory TCRB repertoires. Shorter templates might be favored by PCR, and equally so in patients and in controls. High TCR expression in some cells could lead to their over-representation in cDNA sequencing.

Reverse transcribing all isolated RNA meant expressed TCRB transcripts were sequenced. Produced via immunoSEQ multiplex PCR; TCRdb's table is partial and in-frame only. The sample lists about 150,000 clones, 9% occurring once. Researchers reported sorting CD4+ naive, central memory, regulatory and stem cell-like memory cells via CD45RO/CCR7/CD25/CD127/CD95/CD27. Germline V lookup: CDR1 SGHTA, CDR2 FQGNSA. V lost 0 bases to trimming and J lost 5 bases, with 7 bases between them. This CDR3 region has 13 residues. On this clone itself: Its antigen is as yet unknown.

The sample taken for sequencing was central memory CD4+ T cells from blood. The source of this sequence is a woman in her twenties or thirties with type 1 diabetes. This chain uses TRBV7-2 with TRBJ2-5; a weak D match, TRBD2 (5 bases). This chain's CDR3 is CASSLAGVETQYF. The CDR3 DNA reads as TGTGCCAGCAGCTTAGCGGGAGTGGAGACCCAGTACTTC.